The 14 T cell receptor beta chains below were found in one sample sequenced in a study of beta chain features in type 1 diabetes. Whole-study results and caveats: Across all four CD4+ subsets, people with type 1 diabetes showed modestly shorter TCRB CDR3s.

These receptors are not linked to any known antigen. Isolated RNA was reverse transcribed in full, so expressed TCRB transcripts were sequenced. The method was immunoSEQ multiplex PCR; TCRdb's version includes in-frame clones alone and lacks a portion of them. The sample comprises a few hundred thousand clones, 9.6% of which are singletons, and roughly 0.54% rests with the top ten. The sequencing input was central memory CD4+ T cells from blood. Receptors originate from a man in his thirties or forties with type 1 diabetes.

This clone was seen only a few times. This likely stems from a read error, as it lies one base from a far larger clone. J is TRBJ2-5 and V is TRBV29-1, with unresolved D. This CDR3 spans 13 amino acids. Germline V gene sequence: CDR1 SQVTM, CDR2 ANQGSEA. Trimming took off 7 bases at V and 2 bases at J, with 14 bases between the two ends. CDR3 sequence reads: CSGGRKLQETQYF. DNA for the CDR3: TGCAGCGGTGGCAGGAAACTGCAAGAGACCCAGTACTTC.

The chain employs TRBV7-2 and TRBJ2-6, with D tentatively TRBD2 (6 bases). The V end lost 1 base, the J end lost 2 bases, and 9 bases lay between the germline ends. The germline gives CDR1 SGHTA, CDR2 FQGNSA. CDR3 length equals 16 residues. CDR3 amino acids: CASSLVGGAGANVLTF. The CDR3, as DNA: TGTGCCAGCAGCTTAGTGGGGGGTGCTGGGGCCAACGTCCTGACTTTC.

Note on this clone: The junction differs from germline at one of its ends, possibly a read error. V gene TRBV14 combines with J gene TRBJ1-1; D ambiguous. Germline V gives CDR1 SGHDN, CDR2 FVKESK. The CDR3 length is 11 residues. CDR3: CASSQDLSSVF. DNA for the CDR3: TGTGCCAGCAGCCAAGACCTCAGTTCGGTGTTT.

This rearrangement joins TRBV6-1 to TRBJ2-7; D may be TRBD2 (6 bases). Trimming pared 5 bases from V and 7 bases from J, leaving 18 bases between. Germline CDR1 reads MNHNS; CDR2 reads SASEGT. The CDR3 runs 14 residues. For the CDR3, the DNA is TGTGCCAGCAGTACGGGGGAGGTCGAAGGGGAGCAGTACTTC. Amino acid sequence: CASSTGEVEGEQYF.

This clone showed up many times. Here the CDR3 reads CASSSAGTAPTEAFF. The CDR3, as DNA: TGTGCCAGCAGCTCGGCCGGGACGGCGCCAACTGAAGCTTTCTTT. The rearrangement uses TRBV7-2 and TRBJ1-1, with D perhaps TRBD1 (5 bases). This CDR3 region has 15 residues. V was clipped by 4 bases and J by 5 bases, with 17 bases between them. Germline CDR1 SGHTA, CDR2 FQGNSA.

This clone was counted a few times. The chain links TRBV27 to TRBJ2-5; TRBD1 matches at 9 bases. In germline, CDR1 is MNHEY, CDR2 SMNVEV (reference sequence). V gave up 4 bases and J gave up 9 bases; unmatched junction bases: 12. The CDR3 covers 15 residues. This CDR3 is CASSSGQGTSVAQYF. As DNA, the CDR3 is TGTGCCAGCAGTTCCGGACAGGGGACCTCGGTGGCCCAGTACTTC.

This clone was picked up a small number of times. This sequence joins TRBV19 and TRBJ2-4, with D possibly TRBD2 on 5 matching bases. Germline assignment: CDR1 LNHDA and CDR2 SQIVND (reference sequence). V was trimmed by 5 bases and J by 5 bases, leaving 10 bases between them. The CDR3 loop spans 13 amino acids. The CDR3 protein is CASSEGVQNIQYF. In nucleotides, the CDR3 is TGTGCCAGTAGTGAGGGCGTGCAAAACATTCAGTACTTC.

Details on this clone: The identical CDR3 is also encoded by other nucleotide sequences in the sample. The chain joins TRBV7-9 to TRBJ1-2; 7 nucleotides agree with TRBD1. The germline V gene encodes CDR1 SEHNR and CDR2 FQNEAQ (reference sequence). V was clipped by 3 bases and J by 2 bases; unmatched bases: 0. The CDR3 length is 13 residues. The CDR3 reads CASSLGQNYGYTF. CDR3 DNA: TGTGCCAGCAGCTTGGGACAGAACTATGGCTACACCTTC.

This clone was picked up a small number of times. This chain joins TRBV11-2 and TRBJ2-7; D gene uncertain. CDR1 is SGHAT and CDR2 is FQNNGV in the germline V gene. Trimming shortened V by 1 base and J by 2 bases, and 9 bases separated the two germline ends. The CDR3 consists of 14 residues. The CDR3 DNA sequence: TGTGCCAGCAGCTTAGTTCGCGGAGCCTACGAGCAGTACTTC. Its translation is CASSLVRGAYEQYF.

The chain uses TRBV27 and TRBJ1-5; possible D gene TRBD1, 5 bases. V was trimmed by 6 bases and J by 7 bases, leaving 28 bases between them. The germline V gene has CDR1 MNHEY and CDR2 SMNVEV (reference sequence). The CDR3 runs to 18 residues. The CDR3 is CASSTSPPMTARGQPQHF. The DNA of the CDR3 is TGTGCCAGCAGCACAAGTCCCCCGATGACAGCGCGGGGACAGCCCCAGCATTTT.

This clone was found a few times. The chain is built from TRBV9 and TRBJ2-2; 9 bases fit TRBD2. Germline-derived CDR1 and CDR2 are SGDLS and YYNGEE. V lost 7 bases to trimming and J lost 4 bases; unmatched junction nucleotides: 8. The CDR3 runs to 15 residues. The CDR3 DNA sequence: TGTGCCAGCGGGGAGACTAGCGGTCGCACCGGGGAGCTGTTTTTT. It is translated as CASGETSGRTGELFF.

This clone has ten or more counts. This chain links TRBV7-9 with TRBJ1-1, with D possibly being TRBD1 (6 bases). Germline V gives CDR1 SEHNR, CDR2 FQNEAQ (reference sequence). V lost 5 bases and J lost 4, with 23 bases in between. This CDR3 region has 17 residues. The CDR3 loop reads CASSPLLGGRGGTEAFF. In DNA form, the CDR3 reads TGTGCCAGCAGCCCCCTATTAGGAGGCAGGGGTGGCACTGAAGCTTTCTTT.

This clone was detected a few times. Germline and junction disagree at one end, which may indicate a read error. The chain combines TRBV2 with TRBJ2-1; D possibly corresponds to TRBD2 (5 bases). CDR1 and CDR2 (germline): SNHLY, FYNNEI. The CDR3 length is 14 residues. The CDR3 DNA is TGTGCCACCAGTGCCGGGGATCCCTACAATGAGCAGTTCTTC. Translating it yields CATSAGDPYNEQFF.

This chain connects TRBV10-3 to TRBJ1-1; the D gene is possibly TRBD1 (5 bases). The CDR3 length is 11 residues. Germline lookup yields CDR1 ENHRY and CDR2 SYGVKD. V was pared by 8 bases and J by 8 bases, with 12 bases between. The CDR3 region is CAIGGRVEAFF. The CDR3 DNA sequence: TGTGCCATCGGGGGTCGGGTGGAAGCTTTCTTT.